One sample yielded the 31 T cell receptor beta chains listed below, sequenced in a study of blood T cell repertoires in COVID-19. TCRdb's table, derived via immunoSEQ multiplex PCR, lists solely in-frame clones and lacks some. Among 85,000 to 120,000 clones, 60% to 80% were seen once, and the ten largest hold 9.8%. The specimen sequenced was peripheral blood. The receptors originated from a man in his fifties or sixties with active or convalescent COVID-19.

V usage is TRBV7-3 and J usage is TRBJ2-1, with 9 bases aligning to TRBD1. V shed 6 bases, J shed 10 bases, and the junction held 16 bases outside the gene matches. Germline CDR1 SGHTA, CDR2 FQGTGA. The CDR3 runs 16 residues. The CDR3 coding sequence is TGTGCCAGCAGACAAGAAGCCGGGACAGGGAATTTCGAGCAGTTCTTC. Translating gives CASRQEAGTGNFEQFF. Full variable domain (remainder filled in from reference TRBV7-3 and TRBJ2-1): GAGVSQTPSNKVTEKGKYVELRCDPISGHTALYWYRQSLGQGPEFLIYFQGTGAADDSGLPNDRFFAVRPEGSVSTLKIQRTERGDSAVYLCASRQEAGTGNFEQFFGPGTRLTVL.

This clone was seen a few times. The J gene is TRBJ2-5, the V gene TRBV6-2 or TRBV6-3, with 11 bases aligning to TRBD2. V was clipped by 5 bases and J by 11 bases; unmatched bases: 7. The CDR3 consists of 13 residues. Per the germline V gene, CDR1 is MNHEY and CDR2 is SVGEGT. The CDR3 loop is CASSPGLAGSQYF. The CDR3 DNA reads TGTGCCAGCAGTCCAGGACTAGCGGGTTCTCAGTACTTC.

The chain has TRBV6-1 and TRBJ1-5; D perhaps matches TRBD1 (6 bases). The V end lost 1 base, the J end lost 6 bases, and 10 bases lay between the germline ends. Per germline, CDR1 MNHNS and CDR2 SASEGT. The CDR3 is 14 residues long. The CDR3 DNA sequence: TGTGCCAGCAGTGAAGGCGGGGGCGGTCAGCCCCAGCATTTT. The encoded protein is CASSEGGGGQPQHF.

The V and J genes are TRBV7-8 and TRBJ1-1; 7 bases map to TRBD1. The CDR3 extends over 15 amino acids. V shed 4 bases and J 0 bases; nucleotides not matched to a gene: 5. Per germline, CDR1 SGHVS and CDR2 FQNEAQ. CDR3: CASSSSTGMNTEAFF. CDR3 nucleotides: TGTGCCAGCAGCTCATCGACAGGGATGAACACTGAAGCTTTCTTT.

This clone was counted between two and nine times. The chain combines TRBV7-8 with TRBJ1-3; D not resolved. The V and J ends lost 1 base and 0 bases respectively, with 10 bases between them. The length of the CDR3 is 16 residues. From germline, CDR1 is SGHVS and CDR2 FQNEAQ. CDR3 protein: CASSLVPGFSGNTIYF. Here the CDR3 DNA reads TGTGCCAGCAGCTTAGTCCCAGGTTTCTCTGGAAACACCATATATTTT.

This chain uses TRBV19 with TRBJ2-2, with 8 bases matching TRBD1. The CDR3 has 15 residues. Germline V gene data show CDR1 as LNHDA and CDR2 as SQIVND (reference sequence). The ends lost 4 bases at V and 1 base at J; junction bases unmatched: 2. The CDR3 sequence: CASSRTGKNTGELFF. The CDR3 coding sequence is TGTGCCAGTAGTAGGACAGGGAAGAACACCGGGGAGCTGTTTTTT. Based on the CDR3 plus reference TRBV19 and TRBJ2-2, the full variable domain is DGGITQSPKYLFRKEGQNVTLSCEQNLNHDAMYWYRQDPGQGLRLIYYSQIVNDFQKGDIAEGYSVSREKKESFPLTVTSAQKNPTAFYLCASSRTGKNTGELFFGEGSRLTVL.

The rearrangement joins TRBV27 to TRBJ1-1; D remains ambiguous. The V end lost 6 bases, the J end lost 2 bases, and 7 bases lay between the germline ends. CDR3 length equals 12 residues. Germline CDR1 and CDR2: MNHEY and SMNVEV (reference sequence). CDR3 sequence: CASRRDNTEAFF. The CDR3 nucleotides are TGTGCCAGCAGGCGGGATAACACTGAAGCTTTCTTT.

This clone was picked up one time. This chain links TRBV28 with TRBJ1-5; D call uncertain. Germline lookup yields CDR1 MDHEN and CDR2 SYDVKM. V was shortened by 2 bases and J by 3 bases, with 8 bases between the two germline ends. The CDR3 totals 14 residues. As DNA, the CDR3 is TGTGCCAGCAGTTTACTCAGGTACAATCAGCCCCAGCATTTT. The encoded protein is CASSLLRYNQPQHF.

This clone has at least ten counts. V usage is TRBV6-2 or TRBV6-3 and J usage is TRBJ1-5, with a tentative D call TRBD1 (5 bases). The V gene's germline CDR1 is MNHEY and CDR2 SVGEGT. The V end lost 4 bases, the J end lost 6 bases, and 10 bases lay between the germline ends. CDR3 size: 13 residues. CDR3 protein: CASSSTVVQPQHF. CDR3 sequence (DNA): TGTGCCAGCAGTTCGACAGTTGTTCAGCCCCAGCATTTT.

The chain joins TRBV11-2 to TRBJ1-4; possible D gene TRBD1, 5 bases. V lost 5 bases and J 4 bases, leaving 11 bases between the germline ends. Germline V gene lookup returns CDR1 SGHAT and CDR2 FQNNGV. The CDR3 loop spans 14 amino acids. The chain's CDR3 is CASSLDIYNEKLFF. The CDR3 coding sequence is TGTGCCAGCAGCCTGGACATATATAATGAAAAACTGTTTTTT.

V usage is TRBV4-1 and J usage is TRBJ2-1, with D perhaps matching TRBD2 (6 bases). Looked up from germline, CDR1 is MGHRA and CDR2 is YSYEKL. The CDR3 is 17 residues long. V shed 4 bases and J shed 0 bases, with 16 bases lying between them. The CDR3 reads CASSRGTGTASYNEQFF. For the CDR3, the DNA is TGCGCCAGCAGCCGGGGGACTGGGACTGCCTCCTACAATGAGCAGTTCTTC.

This clone was seen only once. This chain connects TRBV25-1 to TRBJ1-4; D remains ambiguous. The CDR3 loop spans 13 amino acids. V dropped 5 bases and J dropped 7 bases, with 11 bases sitting between them. Germline V gene lookup returns CDR1 MGHDK and CDR2 SYGVNS. The CDR3 protein is CASSWRTGEKLFF. CDR3 nucleotides: TGTGCCAGCAGTTGGAGGACGGGTGAAAAACTGTTTTTT. Combining the CDR3 with reference TRBV25-1 and TRBJ1-4 gives the whole variable domain EADIYQTPRYLVIGTGKKITLECSQTMGHDKMYWYQQDPGMELHLIHYSYGVNSTEKGDLSSESTVSRIRTEHFPLTLESARPSHTSQYLCASSWRTGEKLFFGSGTQLSVL.

In this sample, this clone turned up a few times. The V gene is TRBV29-1, the J gene TRBJ1-1; possible D gene TRBD1, 6 bases. The germline V gene encodes CDR1 SQVTM and CDR2 ANQGSEA. The CDR3 has 15 residues. Between the trimmed V and J ends, which lost 4 bases and 3 bases, there was a span of 18 bases. The CDR3 sequence: CSVVIRGLPDTEAFF. The CDR3 DNA is TGCAGCGTTGTGATAAGGGGGTTGCCTGACACTGAAGCTTTCTTT.

This chain connects TRBV19 to TRBJ2-7; 7 bases are a match to TRBD2. V shed 3 bases, J shed 2 bases, and the junction held 7 bases outside the gene matches. This CDR3 is 15 amino acids long. Germline V gene lookup returns CDR1 LNHDA and CDR2 SQIVND (reference sequence). CDR3 protein: CASSIRASGAYEQYF. The CDR3 DNA follows: TGTGCCAGTAGTATTAGGGCTAGCGGCGCCTACGAGCAGTACTTC.

The chain links TRBV19 to TRBJ1-2; TRBD1 is a possible D gene (6 bases). V was clipped by 5 bases and J by 5 bases, with 18 bases between them. CDR1 is LNHDA, CDR2 SQIVND, per germline (reference sequence). This CDR3 region has 15 residues. The CDR3 DNA follows: TGTGCCAGTAGTGGAGACAGGCTCGTCACTTATGGCTACACCTTC. Amino acids: CASSGDRLVTYGYTF.

J is TRBJ2-3 and V is TRBV19, with 7 positions matching TRBD2. The CDR3 loop spans 16 amino acids. Germline CDR1 and CDR2: LNHDA and SQIVND (reference sequence). V shed 7 bases, J shed 3 bases, and the junction held 13 bases outside the gene matches. CDR3 DNA: TGTGCCAGTACCTTTGGAGGGAGGGGAAGAACAGATACGCAGTATTTT. Translation: CASTFGGRGRTDTQYF.

The genes are TRBV5-1 and TRBJ1-1, with TRBD1 identical over 7 bases. Germline trimming cut 0 bases from V and 0 bases from J; bases unmatched to any gene: 5. In germline, CDR1 is SGHRS, CDR2 YFSETQ. This CDR3 is built from 16 residues. The chain's CDR3 is CASSLAGTGVNTEAFF. For the CDR3, the DNA is TGCGCCAGCAGCTTGGCGGGTACAGGGGTGAACACTGAAGCTTTCTTT.

This chain joins TRBV12-3 or TRBV12-4 and TRBJ1-2; D is ambiguous. The CDR3 covers 13 residues. Trimming removed 6 bases from V and 0 bases from J, with 8 bases in between. The CDR3 here is CASSPRANYGYTF. The CDR3 DNA reads as TGTGCCAGCAGCCCCCGCGCTAACTATGGCTACACCTTC.

V gene TRBV19 combines with J gene TRBJ1-6; the D gene is possibly TRBD1 (5 bases). The CDR3 contains 15 residues. Germline V gene data show CDR1 as LNHDA and CDR2 as SQIVND (reference sequence). Trimming pared 7 bases from V and 2 bases from J, leaving 12 bases between. As DNA, the CDR3 is TGTGCCAGTAACTCAGGGAAGACCTATAATTCACCCCTCCACTTT. As protein: CASNSGKTYNSPLHF.

V usage is TRBV10-3 and J usage is TRBJ2-2, with D unclear. Germline V lookup: CDR1 ENHRY, CDR2 SYGVKD. The CDR3 length is 15 residues. V was shortened by 4 bases and J by 0 bases, with 9 bases between the two germline ends. For the CDR3, the DNA is TGTGCCATCAGTGTGCAGATATCGAACACCGGGGAGCTGTTTTTT. It encodes CAISVQISNTGELFF.

V is TRBV4-3 and J is TRBJ2-5; D not certain. V was trimmed by 0 bases and J by 9 bases, leaving 14 bases between them. The germline CDR1 and CDR2 sequences are LGHNA and YSLEER. This CDR3 has 14 amino acids. This CDR3 reads CASSQDLSSSAQYF. In DNA, the CDR3 is TGCGCCAGCAGCCAAGATTTAAGTTCCTCGGCCCAGTACTTC.

This sequence joins TRBV6-6 and TRBJ2-3, with D possibly TRBD1 on 6 matching bases. The CDR3 spans 12 residues. V was clipped by 8 bases and J by 1 base, with 7 bases between them. CDR1 and CDR2 (germline): MNHNY, SVGAGI (reference sequence). The CDR3 sequence is CASRQGTDTQYF. CDR3 nucleotides: TGTGCCAGCCGACAGGGCACAGATACGCAGTATTTT.

The J gene is TRBJ1-1, the V gene TRBV3-1 (or the pseudogene TRBV3-2); D not certain. Germline loops: CDR1 LGHDT, CDR2 YNNKEL (reference sequence). The CDR3 spans 13 residues. V lost 7 bases to trimming and J lost 4 bases, with 13 bases between them. The CDR3 coding sequence is TGTGCCAGCACTCCTCGGGTGGCCACTGAAGCTTTCTTT. It specifies CASTPRVATEAFF.

V usage is TRBV7-2 and J usage is TRBJ1-4; 12 nucleotides match TRBD1. The junction had 3 bases not matched to a gene; V was cut back by 4 bases and J by 3 bases. Germline V lookup: CDR1 SGHTA, CDR2 FQGNSA. This CDR3 contains 16 residues. The CDR3 bases are TGTGCCAGCAGCTCGGGACAGGGGGCCCCTAATGAAAAACTGTTTTTT. Translated, it gives CASSSGQGAPNEKLFF.

The V and J genes are TRBV6-5 and TRBJ2-4; possibly TRBD2 for D (6 bases). V was clipped by 7 bases and J by 1 base, with 14 bases between them. The germline V gene has CDR1 MNHEY and CDR2 SVGAGI. This CDR3 is built from 15 residues. The CDR3 nucleotides read TGTGCCAGCACCCTAACTAGCCAGGCCAAAAACATTCAGTACTTC. It yields the protein CASTLTSQAKNIQYF.

DNA for the CDR3: TGTGCCAGCAGTGAAGCGCTCCGGCAGGGAGGGATGACCATATATTTT. Its translation: CASSEALRQGGMTIYF. The chain recombines TRBV2 with TRBJ1-3, with a weak D call TRBD1 (5 bases). This CDR3 is 16 amino acids long. The V gene's germline CDR1 is SNHLY and CDR2 FYNNEI. Trimming stripped 0 bases from V and 10 bases from J, with 19 bases between.

The gene calls are TRBV4-3 and TRBJ2-2; perhaps TRBD2 as D (7 bases). The germline V gene encodes CDR1 LGHNA and CDR2 YSLEER. The CDR3 has 21 amino acids. V lost 0 bases to trimming and J lost 1 base, with 24 bases between them. The CDR3 bases are TGCGCCAGCAGCCAAGATCCGCAGTGGGGAGGGGCGGGACAGAACACCGGGGAGCTGTTTTTT. Protein: CASSQDPQWGGAGQNTGELFF.

The gene calls are TRBV9 and TRBJ2-7; TRBD1 matches 10 bases. From germline, CDR1 is SGDLS and CDR2 YYNGEE. The CDR3 consists of 15 residues. The V and J ends lost 3 bases and 3 bases, in that order; junction bases with no gene match: 6. CDR3 region: CASSAGTGDHYEQYF. The DNA for the CDR3 is TGTGCCAGCAGCGCCGGGACAGGGGATCACTACGAGCAGTACTTC.

The chain joins TRBV19 to TRBJ2-1; D tentatively fits TRBD1 or TRBD2 (5 bases each). Between the trimmed V and J ends, which lost 5 bases and 2 bases, there was a span of 10 bases. Germline CDR1 LNHDA, CDR2 SQIVND (reference sequence). The CDR3 sequence is 14 residues long. CDR3 in DNA: TGTGCCAGTAGTCTAGCAGGGACCTACAATGAGCAGTTCTTC. This translates into CASSLAGTYNEQFF.

This clone was detected only a few times. The CDR3 sequence is CASSPGARVNQPQHF. The DNA for the CDR3 is TGTGCCAGCAGCCCTGGGGCCAGGGTCAATCAGCCCCAGCATTTT. V and J are TRBV7-2 and TRBJ1-5; D might be TRBD1 (5 bases). The germline CDR1 and CDR2 sequences are SGHTA and FQGNSA. The V gene lost 5 bases and the J gene lost 3 bases, with 14 bases spanning the gap. This CDR3 spans 15 amino acids.

The V and J genes are TRBV18 and TRBJ2-6; 7 bases map to TRBD1. V lost 1 base to trimming and J lost 0 bases; unmatched junction nucleotides: 9. The CDR3 spans 19 residues. In germline, CDR1 is KGHSH, CDR2 LQKENI. The DNA of the CDR3 is TGTGCCAGCTCACCACTCCCGACAGGGCTCTCCTCTGGGGCCAACGTCCTGACTTTC. Translation: CASSPLPTGLSSGANVLTF.